This TCR beta chain came from a study of blood T cell repertoires in COVID-19. Study summary: Some COVID-19 samples were acute and others convalescent; all came from the United States, Italy and Spain.

Recovered Cohort 3 donors showed two negative PCRs, clearance, or symptom resolution. The junction had 2 bases not matched to a gene; V was cut back by 2 bases and J by 1 base. The germline V gene encodes CDR1 GTSNPN and CDR2 SVGIG (reference sequence). This CDR3 has 14 residues. Authors' analysis steps: How many nucleated cells were present was estimated from reference gene primer amplification. Libraries were prepared by immunoSEQ multiplex PCR; TCRdb keeps only in-frame clonotypes and omits some of them. D and trimming were read from the DNA, whereas the V and J calls and clone size are those reported in that table. This table has roughly 140,000 clones, roughly four fifths appearing once.

The gene calls are TRBV30 and TRBJ1-5, with TRBD1 identical over 7 bases. The sequencing input was PBMCs or T cells enriched from blood (not recorded which). The clonotype originates from a man between 50 and 59 years old who had recovered from COVID-19. DNA for the CDR3: TGTGCCTGGAGTCTACAGGGGAGCAATCAGCCCCAGCATTTT. This gives the protein CAWSLQGSNQPQHF.